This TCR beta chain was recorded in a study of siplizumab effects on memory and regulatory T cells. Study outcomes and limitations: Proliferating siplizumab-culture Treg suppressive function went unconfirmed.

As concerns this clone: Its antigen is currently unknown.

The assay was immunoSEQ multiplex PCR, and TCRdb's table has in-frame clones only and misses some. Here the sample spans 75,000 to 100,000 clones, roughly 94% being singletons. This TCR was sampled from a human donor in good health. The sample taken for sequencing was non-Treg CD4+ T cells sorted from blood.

In nucleotides, the CDR3 is TGCGCCAGCAGCTTGACAGGGGGACCCTCCCCGAACACCGGGGAGCTGTTTTTT. Its translation is CASSLTGGPSPNTGELFF. This sequence joins TRBV5-1 and TRBJ2-2; 8 nucleotides agree with TRBD1. Losses at the gene ends were 1 base for V and 0 bases for J; bases not matched to a gene: 8. Germline loops: CDR1 SGHRS, CDR2 YFSETQ. CDR3 size: 18 residues.